What follows are 18 T cell receptor beta chains derived from one specimen sequenced in a study of blood T cell repertoires in COVID-19. Assay: immunoSEQ multiplex PCR; the TCRdb copy retains only in-frame clones and omits some. The sample shows more than 150,000 clones, roughly nine tenths of them seen only once. The material sequenced was peripheral blood. Every receptor here comes from a man between 65 and 79 years old with active or convalescent COVID-19.

This chain joins TRBV5-1 and TRBJ1-1; 9 bases are a match to TRBD1. Germline values: CDR1 SGHRS, CDR2 YFSETQ. With V trimmed by 0 bases and J by 7 bases, 4 bases remained unmatched. The CDR3 covers 14 residues. The CDR3 DNA reads as TGCGCCAGCAGCTTGGACAGGGGGCAAGTTGAAGCTTTCTTT. This gives the protein CASSLDRGQVEAFF. The variable domain in full, completed from reference TRBV5-1 and TRBJ1-1, reads KAGVTQTPRYLIKTRGQQVTLSCSPISGHRSVSWYQQTPGQGLQFLFEYFSETQRNKGNFPGRFSGRQFSNSRSEMNVSTLELGDSALYLCASSLDRGQVEAFFGQGTRLTVV.

The chain carries TRBV5-1 and TRBJ2-1; D is perhaps TRBD1 (6 bases). The V gene's germline CDR1 is SGHRS and CDR2 YFSETQ. The CDR3 extends over 16 amino acids. V was trimmed by 4 bases and J by 0 bases, leaving 14 bases between them. The DNA of the CDR3 is TGCGCCAGCAGCCATCGTGGGGGCAGCTCCTACAATGAGCAGTTCTTC. This translates into CASSHRGGSSYNEQFF.

The chain is built from TRBV9 and TRBJ2-3, with no clear D. The CDR3 is made up of 14 amino acids. Germline V gene data show CDR1 as SGDLS and CDR2 as YYNGEE. Trimming removed 3 bases at V and 2 bases at J, with 10 bases between. The CDR3 nucleotides are TGTGCCAGCAGCGCGCCCGGAGCCACAGATACGCAGTATTTT. Its protein product is CASSAPGATDTQYF.

This chain uses TRBV2 with TRBJ1-2; no firm D call. Trimming removed 7 bases from V and 0 bases from J, with 9 bases in between. CDR3 size: 13 residues. The germline V gene encodes CDR1 SNHLY and CDR2 FYNNEI. Written as DNA, the CDR3 is TGTGCCAGCAACCCTACAGCTAACTATGGCTACACCTTC. This gives the protein CASNPTANYGYTF. The whole variable domain, remainder taken from reference TRBV2 and TRBJ1-2, is EPEVTQTPSHQVTQMGQEVILRCVPISNHLYFYWYRQILGQKVEFLVSFYNNEISEKSEIFDDQFSVERPDGSNFTLKIRSTKLEDSAMYFCASNPTANYGYTFGSGTRLTVV.

In DNA form, the CDR3 reads TGCGCCAGCAGCTTAGGATCTAGCGGGAGGTCGAATGAGCAGTTCTTC. Its protein product is CASSLGSSGRSNEQFF. The rearrangement uses TRBV5-1 and TRBJ2-1; 11 positions agree with TRBD2. The CDR3 is 16 residues long. CDR1 SGHRS and CDR2 YFSETQ come from the germline V gene. Losses at the gene ends were 2 bases for V and 7 bases for J; bases not matched to a gene: 8.

This chain connects TRBV24-1 to TRBJ2-3; 13 bases are a match to TRBD2. The CDR3 extends over 18 amino acids. With 3 bases clipped from V and 4 bases from J, the junction kept 9 bases outside the gene matches. Germline CDR1 KGHDR, CDR2 SFDVKD. The CDR3 nucleotides are TGTGCCACCAGTGATCCCCGACTAGCGGGGGGTGGTCCAGATACGCAGTATTTT. Translated, it gives CATSDPRLAGGGPDTQYF.

This clone has just one count. V gene TRBV18 combines with J gene TRBJ2-5, with D possibly TRBD2 on 5 matching bases. Trimming removed 3 bases from V and 5 bases from J, with 13 bases in between. The CDR3 is made up of 14 amino acids. Looked up from germline, CDR1 is KGHSH and CDR2 is LQKENI. As DNA, the CDR3 is TGTGCCAGCTCACCCGAGGAAAAGCGGGAGACCCAGTACTTC. Its translation: CASSPEEKRETQYF.

The chain is built from TRBV7-9 and TRBJ1-6, with TRBD1 identical over 8 bases. This CDR3 has 15 amino acids. V gave up 5 bases and J gave up 10 bases; unmatched junction bases: 10. Germline V lookup: CDR1 SEHNR, CDR2 FQNEAQ (reference sequence). This CDR3 reads CASSISTGAKSPLHF. CDR3 bases: TGTGCCAGCAGCATCTCGACAGGGGCAAAGTCACCCCTCCACTTT.

CDR3 residues: CASSLSGQGSAYEQYF. The DNA of the CDR3 is TGTGCCAGCAGCCTCTCCGGACAGGGATCGGCCTACGAGCAGTACTTC. This rearrangement joins TRBV6-2 or TRBV6-3 to TRBJ2-7; 8 bases match TRBD1. V shed 6 bases and J 2 bases; nucleotides not matched to a gene: 12. The V gene's germline CDR1 is MNHEY and CDR2 SVGEGT. The CDR3 sequence is 16 residues long.

This sequence joins TRBV5-6 and TRBJ1-4; D may be TRBD1 (6 bases). The CDR3 length is 14 residues. V was pared by 2 bases and J by 4 bases, with 9 bases between. Germline V gene data show CDR1 as SGHDT and CDR2 as YYEEEE. DNA for the CDR3: TGTGCCAGCAGCTTTAGGGGGTATAATGAAAAACTGTTTTTT. Translated, it gives CASSFRGYNEKLFF.

This clone was counted a single time. The genes are TRBV2 and TRBJ2-1, with a weak D call TRBD2 (5 bases). This CDR3 has 15 residues. V gave up 6 bases and J gave up 0 bases, with 12 bases separating them. Germline values: CDR1 SNHLY, CDR2 FYNNEI. The CDR3 reads CASSGRASSYNEQFF. In nucleotides, the CDR3 is TGTGCCAGCAGCGGGCGGGCTAGCTCCTACAATGAGCAGTTCTTC.

The V and J genes are TRBV5-1 and TRBJ1-2; D perhaps matches TRBD1 (5 bases). CDR1 is SGHRS, CDR2 YFSETQ, per germline. V dropped 0 bases and J dropped 4 bases, with 10 bases sitting between them. CDR3 length: 14 residues. Here the CDR3 reads CASSLVGDTYGYTF. The CDR3 bases are TGCGCCAGCAGCTTGGTAGGGGATACCTATGGCTACACCTTC.

This clone was counted a few times. V is TRBV3-1 (or the pseudogene TRBV3-2) and J is TRBJ2-7, with TRBD1 matching over 10 bases. Trimming removed 7 bases from V and 4 bases from J; junction bases left unmatched: 10. There are 15 residues in the CDR3. Germline CDR1 LGHDT, CDR2 YNNKEL (reference sequence). CDR3 nucleotide sequence: TGTGCCAGCACAGCGAGAGACAGGGGGCAATACGAGCAGTACTTC. This sequence encodes CASTARDRGQYEQYF.

The V and J genes are TRBV7-2 and TRBJ2-5, with D possibly TRBD1 on 6 matching bases. This CDR3 contains 13 residues. V lost 3 bases and J 4 bases, leaving 9 bases between the germline ends. In germline, CDR1 is SGHTA, CDR2 FQGNSA. The CDR3 protein is CASSFQGPETQYF. Here the CDR3 DNA reads TGTGCCAGCAGCTTTCAGGGGCCAGAGACCCAGTACTTC.

The rearrangement joins TRBV4-3 to TRBJ1-5; D may be TRBD1 (5 bases). The length of the CDR3 is 14 residues. Germline lookup yields CDR1 LGHNA and CDR2 YSLEER. V was clipped by 0 bases and J by 6 bases, with 9 bases between them. The CDR3 bases are TGCGCCAGCAGCCAAGAACAGGAATCTCAGCCCCAGCATTTT. This translates into CASSQEQESQPQHF.

The chain employs TRBV7-9 and TRBJ2-5; weak D call: TRBD1 (7 bases). The CDR3 spans 16 residues. V was trimmed by 6 bases and J by 4 bases, leaving 21 bases between them. Germline V gene lookup returns CDR1 SEHNR and CDR2 FQNEAQ (reference sequence). Here the CDR3 DNA reads TGTGCCAGCAGGACCGACAGGGCGGGACCGGGAGAGACCCAGTACTTC. As protein: CASRTDRAGPGETQYF.

The J gene is TRBJ2-2, the V gene TRBV5-1, with a possible D match to TRBD2 (6 bases). CDR1 is SGHRS, CDR2 YFSETQ, per germline. Trimming stripped 2 bases from V and 2 bases from J, with 10 bases between. The CDR3 totals 15 residues. CDR3 in DNA: TGCGCCAGCAGCTTATGGGGGGTTAACACCGGGGAGCTGTTTTTT. The encoded protein is CASSLWGVNTGELFF. The variable domain in full, with the rest retrieved from reference TRBV5-1 and TRBJ2-2, is KAGVTQTPRYLIKTRGQQVTLSCSPISGHRSVSWYQQTPGQGLQFLFEYFSETQRNKGNFPGRFSGRQFSNSRSEMNVSTLELGDSALYLCASSLWGVNTGELFFGEGSRLTVL.

V and J are TRBV6-5 and TRBJ2-7, with D perhaps matching TRBD1 (5 bases). This CDR3 region has 16 residues. In germline, CDR1 is MNHEY, CDR2 SVGAGI. Trimming removed 0 bases from V and 6 bases from J, with 18 bases in between. The CDR3 region is CASSYSARQGRAEQYF. In DNA form, the CDR3 reads TGTGCCAGCAGTTACTCGGCCCGGCAGGGTCGTGCCGAGCAGTACTTC.